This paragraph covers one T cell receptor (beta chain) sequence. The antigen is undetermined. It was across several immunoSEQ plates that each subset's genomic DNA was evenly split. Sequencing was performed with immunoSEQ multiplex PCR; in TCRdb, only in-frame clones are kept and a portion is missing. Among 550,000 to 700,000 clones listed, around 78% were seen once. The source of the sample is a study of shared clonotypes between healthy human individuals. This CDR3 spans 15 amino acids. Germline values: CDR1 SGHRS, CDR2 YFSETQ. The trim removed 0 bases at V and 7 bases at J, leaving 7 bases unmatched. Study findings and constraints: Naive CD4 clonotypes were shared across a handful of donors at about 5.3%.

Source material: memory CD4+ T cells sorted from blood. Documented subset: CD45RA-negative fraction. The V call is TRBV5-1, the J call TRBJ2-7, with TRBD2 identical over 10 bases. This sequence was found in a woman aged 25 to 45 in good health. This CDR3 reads CASSLAPLAGREQYF. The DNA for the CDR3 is TGCGCCAGCAGCTTGGCCCCACTAGCGGGGAGAGAGCAGTACTTC.